This T cell receptor beta chain was observed in a study of shared clonotypes between healthy human individuals. The V gene lost 6 bases and the J gene lost 0 bases, with 9 bases spanning the gap. The CDR3 runs 13 residues. Germline CDR1 LNHDA, CDR2 SQIVND (reference sequence). Method: immunoSEQ multiplex PCR; TCRdb's copy keeps in-frame clones and lacks some. The sample contains about 600,000 clones, 97% of which appear only once. V and J are TRBV19 and TRBJ2-7; D is uncertain. This TCR came from a woman in her 30s in good health. Input material: naive CD4+ T cells sorted from blood. Subset here: CD45RA+ positively selected. The CDR3 DNA reads as TGTGCCAGTAGGGACGGAAGCTCCTACGAGCAGTACTTC. Its protein is CASRDGSSYEQYF.